Below, one TCR beta chain is given with its context. This record belongs to a study of blood T cell repertoires in COVID-19. In the study overall: Samples of COVID-19 (acute and convalescent) were obtained from the United States, Italy and Spain. Sources were T cells, B-cell-depleted T cells, or PBMCs; the material itself was cDNA or gDNA.

One Seattle source followed patients from active infection through their disease course. The CDR3 is 14 residues long. Looked up from germline, CDR1 is SGHKS and CDR2 is YYEKEE (reference sequence). V lost 3 bases and J lost 7; bases outside the gene matches: 3. The table came from immunoSEQ multiplex PCR; TCRdb's copy has only in-frame clones and leaves some out. The data hold fewer than 200,000 clones, with 81% observed a single time. The clonotype originates from a woman of 80 years or more with COVID-19, enrolled during active disease. The chain carries TRBV5-5 and TRBJ1-6; 8 nucleotides align to TRBD1. The source material was peripheral blood. CDR3 sequence (DNA): TGTGCCAGCAGCTACCGGGACAGGAATTCACCCCTCCACTTT. Translation: CASSYRDRNSPLHF.